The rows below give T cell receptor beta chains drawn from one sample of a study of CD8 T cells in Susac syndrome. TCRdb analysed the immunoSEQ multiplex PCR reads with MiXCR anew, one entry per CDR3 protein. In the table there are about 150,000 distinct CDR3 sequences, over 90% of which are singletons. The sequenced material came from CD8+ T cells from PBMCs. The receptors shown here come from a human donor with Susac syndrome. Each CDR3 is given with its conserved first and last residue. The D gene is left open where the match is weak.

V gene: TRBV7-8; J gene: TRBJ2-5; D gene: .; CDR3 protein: CASRPGSPSETQYF; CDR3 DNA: TGTGCCAGCAGACCAGGGTCCCCCTCGGAGACCCAGTACTTC
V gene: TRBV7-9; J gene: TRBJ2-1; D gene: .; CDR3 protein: CASSLLGQPYNEQFF; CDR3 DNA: TGTGCCAGCAGCTTATTAGGACAACCCTACAATGAGCAGTTCTTC
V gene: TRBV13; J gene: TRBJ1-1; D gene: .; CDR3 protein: CASLHDGDNTEAFF; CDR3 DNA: TGTGCCAGCCTCCACGACGGAGACAACACTGAAGCTTTCTTT
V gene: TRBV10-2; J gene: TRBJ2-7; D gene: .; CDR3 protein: CASSLGYDYEQYF; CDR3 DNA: TGCGCCAGCAGTTTAGGTTACGACTACGAGCAGTACTTC
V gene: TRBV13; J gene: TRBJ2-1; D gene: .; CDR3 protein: CASSSIGRGSNYNEQFF; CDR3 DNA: TGTGCCAGCAGCTCCATAGGGAGGGGGTCTAACTACAATGAGCAGTTCTTC
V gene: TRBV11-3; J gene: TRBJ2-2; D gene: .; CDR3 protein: CASSPRLGSDTGELFF; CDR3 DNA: TGTGCCAGCAGCCCCCGACTAGGTTCGGACACCGGGGAGCTGTTTTTT
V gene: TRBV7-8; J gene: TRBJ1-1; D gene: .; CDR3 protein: CASSDGPHTEAFF; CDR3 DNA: TGTGCCAGCAGCGACGGGCCTCACACTGAAGCTTTCTTT
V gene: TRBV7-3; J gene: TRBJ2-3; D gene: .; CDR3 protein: CASSPSPPDTQYF; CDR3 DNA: TGTGCCAGCAGCCCCTCGCCCCCAGATACGCAGTATTTT
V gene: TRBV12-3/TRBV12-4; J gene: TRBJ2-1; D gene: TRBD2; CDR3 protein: CASSPGLAGTNEQFF; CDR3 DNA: TGTGCCAGCAGTCCAGGACTAGCGGGAACCAATGAGCAGTTCTTC
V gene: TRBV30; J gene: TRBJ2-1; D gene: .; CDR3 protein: CAWNEAGNNEQFF; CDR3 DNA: TGTGCCTGGAATGAGGCCGGCAACAATGAGCAGTTCTTC
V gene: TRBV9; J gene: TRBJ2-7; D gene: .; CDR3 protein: CASSPQGGGVYEQYF; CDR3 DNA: TGTGCCAGCAGCCCCCAAGGGGGGGGCGTCTACGAGCAGTACTTC